A single T cell receptor (beta chain) is shown here with its context. Antigen unknown. One junction end does not reproduce the germline sequence, and a read error may be involved. The data derive from a study of tumor and adjacent non-tumor tissue in lung cancer. This sample's RNA came from whole unsorted tissue. Distant lung tissue was collected more than 3 cm away from the tumor edge. Germline CDR1 and CDR2: SGHAT and FQNNGV. This CDR3 is 15 amino acids long. General study points: Compared with tumor, normal lung showed significantly lower TCR diversity.

TCRbeta libraries were built with three rounds of nested PCR, modified from ARM-PCR. TCRdb re-called the multiplex PCR reads with MiXCR, one entry per CDR3 protein. The sample records 94,000 or so distinct CDR3 sequences, 76% being singletons. Sequencing used distant non-tumor lung tissue. The receptor was derived from a woman between 45 and 65 years old with non-small cell lung cancer. The V call is TRBV11-2, the J call TRBJ2-5, with TRBD2 matching over 11 bases. The CDR3 DNA sequence: TGTGCCAGCAGCTTAGTGACTAGCGGGAAAGAGACCCAATACTTC. Encoded protein: CASSLVTSGKETQYF.